These T cell receptor beta chains were read from a single sample in a study of blood T cell repertoires in COVID-19. Profiling relied on immunoSEQ multiplex PCR, and the TCRdb table lists in-frame clones only, not all of them. Found here are about 190,000 clones, 80% to 90% of them singletons; the top ten hold roughly 2.8%. Sequences were obtained from peripheral blood. All receptors come from a man between 50 and 59 years old with active or convalescent COVID-19. CDR3s include the opening cysteine and the closing phenylalanine or tryptophan. A D gene is named only where the DNA matches it firmly. Clone sizes are given selectively: once, few, many, or a class where the clone is expanded.

clone_size: -
v_call: TRBV6-2/TRBV6-3
j_call: TRBJ1-2
d_call: -
cdr3_nt: TGTGCCAGCAGTGCACAGGGAGGGGGTCATGGCTACACCTTC
cdr3_aa: CASSAQGGGHGYTF

clone_size: -
v_call: TRBV29-1
j_call: TRBJ2-7
d_call: TRBD1
cdr3_nt: TGCAGCGCATTGGGACAGGGGAACGAGCAGTACTTC
cdr3_aa: CSALGQGNEQYF

clone_size: -
v_call: TRBV27
j_call: TRBJ2-2
d_call: TRBD1
cdr3_nt: TGTGCCAGCAGGGGGACAGGGAGTCCCGGGGAGCTGTTTTTT
cdr3_aa: CASRGTGSPGELFF

clone_size: -
v_call: TRBV19
j_call: TRBJ1-5
d_call: -
cdr3_nt: TGTGCCAGTAGTATCTCTAGCCGAAGCAATCAGCCCCAGCATTTT
cdr3_aa: CASSISSRSNQPQHF

clone_size: -
v_call: TRBV10-2
j_call: TRBJ1-1
d_call: -
cdr3_nt: TGCGCCAGCAGTGAGGATTCAGGTGGCACTGAAGCTTTCTTT
cdr3_aa: CASSEDSGGTEAFF

clone_size: -
v_call: TRBV5-1
j_call: TRBJ2-7
d_call: TRBD2
cdr3_nt: TGCGCCAGCAGCCAAAGCGGGAGCTCCTACGAGCAGTACTTC
cdr3_aa: CASSQSGSSYEQYF

clone_size: -
v_call: TRBV28
j_call: TRBJ2-3
d_call: TRBD2
cdr3_nt: TGTGCCAGCCGGCCTGCGGGAGGGATCACAGATACGCAGTATTTT
cdr3_aa: CASRPAGGITDTQYF

clone_size: -
v_call: TRBV4-3
j_call: TRBJ1-6
d_call: -
cdr3_nt: TGCGCCAGCAGCCAAGATGTGTACAGGAATAATTCACCCCTCCACTTT
cdr3_aa: CASSQDVYRNNSPLHF

clone_size: -
v_call: TRBV19
j_call: TRBJ2-3
d_call: -
cdr3_nt: TGTGCCAGTAGTGTATCACAGGGTGCGTCTGGCACAGATACGCAGTATTTT
cdr3_aa: CASSVSQGASGTDTQYF

clone_size: -
v_call: TRBV28
j_call: TRBJ2-3
d_call: -
cdr3_nt: TGTGCCAGCAGTTTTAAACAGTCCACAGATACGCAGTATTTT
cdr3_aa: CASSFKQSTDTQYF

clone_size: -
v_call: TRBV5-8
j_call: TRBJ2-7
d_call: TRBD2
cdr3_nt: TGTGCCAGCAGTGCACTAGCGGGAGGGGGCGAGCAGTACTTC
cdr3_aa: CASSALAGGGEQYF

clone_size: -
v_call: TRBV9
j_call: TRBJ2-1
d_call: TRBD2
cdr3_nt: TGTGCCAGCAGCAGATGGGGACTAGCGGGAGGGCAATCGAACAATGAGCAGTTCTTC
cdr3_aa: CASSRWGLAGGQSNNEQFF

clone_size: -
v_call: TRBV20-1
j_call: TRBJ2-4
d_call: -
cdr3_nt: TGCAGTGCTAGTACCAGCACTCGGGGCATTCAGTACTTC
cdr3_aa: CSASTSTRGIQYF

clone_size: -
v_call: TRBV10-3
j_call: TRBJ2-1
d_call: TRBD1
cdr3_nt: TGTGCCATCAGTGGACAGGGGGCGACGTACAATGAGCAGTTCTTC
cdr3_aa: CAISGQGATYNEQFF

clone_size: -
v_call: TRBV6-5
j_call: TRBJ2-1
d_call: TRBD2
cdr3_nt: TGTGCCAGCCGGATAGCGGGAGCACGAAATGAGCAGTTCTTC
cdr3_aa: CASRIAGARNEQFF

clone_size: -
v_call: TRBV5-1
j_call: TRBJ1-2
d_call: TRBD1
cdr3_nt: TGCGCCACTTCGAGGGGACAGGGTCTCTCTTTCGATGGCTACACCTTC
cdr3_aa: CATSRGQGLSFDGYTF

clone_size: many
v_call: TRBV5-1
j_call: TRBJ1-2
d_call: TRBD1
cdr3_nt: TGCGCCAGCAGCTTGGAGGGACAGGGCTATGGCTACACCTTC
cdr3_aa: CASSLEGQGYGYTF

clone_size: -
v_call: TRBV9
j_call: TRBJ1-2
d_call: -
cdr3_nt: TGTGCCAGCAGCCCCTACCTCGGGAACAACTATGGCTACACCTTC
cdr3_aa: CASSPYLGNNYGYTF

clone_size: -
v_call: TRBV9
j_call: TRBJ2-3
d_call: TRBD2
cdr3_nt: TGTGCCAGCAGCGTAGCTAGCGGGGGGCGGACAGATACGCAGTATTTT
cdr3_aa: CASSVASGGRTDTQYF

clone_size: -
v_call: TRBV5-1
j_call: TRBJ1-1
d_call: -
cdr3_nt: TGCGCCAGCAGCTGGGTAGGGACCGCGGGGACTGAAGCTTTCTTT
cdr3_aa: CASSWVGTAGTEAFF

clone_size: -
v_call: TRBV14
j_call: TRBJ1-4
d_call: -
cdr3_nt: TGTGCCAGCAGCCAGCGGTGGAGTAATGAAAAACTGTTTTTT
cdr3_aa: CASSQRWSNEKLFF

clone_size: -
v_call: TRBV27
j_call: TRBJ2-1
d_call: -
cdr3_nt: TGTGCCAGCAGCCGACCGGGACTCAAAAATGAGCAGTTCTTC
cdr3_aa: CASSRPGLKNEQFF

clone_size: -
v_call: TRBV5-8
j_call: TRBJ1-2
d_call: TRBD1
cdr3_nt: TGTGCCAGCAGCTTGGCCAGGACAGGATATGGCTACACCTTC
cdr3_aa: CASSLARTGYGYTF

clone_size: -
v_call: TRBV4-3
j_call: TRBJ2-1
d_call: TRBD2
cdr3_nt: TGCGCCAGCAGCCAAGAGGCTAGCGGGGCCTTATATAGTAATGAGCAGTTCTTC
cdr3_aa: CASSQEASGALYSNEQFF

clone_size: few
v_call: TRBV28
j_call: TRBJ1-1
d_call: TRBD1
cdr3_nt: TGTGCCAGCAGGAGGGGGGACAGCCCCATGAACACTGAAGCTTTCTTT
cdr3_aa: CASRRGDSPMNTEAFF

clone_size: -
v_call: TRBV10-1
j_call: TRBJ1-1
d_call: -
cdr3_nt: TGCGCCAGCAGTGCACAGGGCTCTGAAGCTTTCTTT
cdr3_aa: CASSAQGSEAFF

clone_size: -
v_call: TRBV6-2/TRBV6-3
j_call: TRBJ1-1
d_call: -
cdr3_nt: TGTGCCAGCAGTTACGTTGGGGGGGTGACTGAAGCTTTCTTT
cdr3_aa: CASSYVGGVTEAFF

clone_size: few
v_call: TRBV7-2
j_call: TRBJ1-4
d_call: -
cdr3_nt: TGTGCCAGCAGCTCTGCAACTAATGAAAAACTGTTTTTT
cdr3_aa: CASSSATNEKLFF

clone_size: once
v_call: TRBV10-3
j_call: TRBJ2-2
d_call: TRBD1
cdr3_nt: TGTGCCATCAGTAGTCCGGGACAGGGGAACACCGGGGAGCTGTTTTTT
cdr3_aa: CAISSPGQGNTGELFF

clone_size: -
v_call: TRBV24-1
j_call: TRBJ2-7
d_call: -
cdr3_nt: TGTGCCACCAGTGTTACGGGAGCTAGGCACGAGCAGTACTTC
cdr3_aa: CATSVTGARHEQYF

clone_size: -
v_call: TRBV7-2
j_call: TRBJ2-7
d_call: -
cdr3_nt: TGTGCCAGCAGCTTAGTTCACGGGGGCGAGCAGTACTTC
cdr3_aa: CASSLVHGGEQYF

clone_size: -
v_call: TRBV7-9
j_call: TRBJ2-1
d_call: TRBD1
cdr3_nt: TGTGCCAGCAGCCTCGGACAGGGGGCTGGTGAGCAGTTCTTC
cdr3_aa: CASSLGQGAGEQFF

clone_size: -
v_call: TRBV2
j_call: TRBJ1-2
d_call: -
cdr3_nt: TGTGCCAGCAGTGACGCAGGGGACAAATATGGCTACACCTTC
cdr3_aa: CASSDAGDKYGYTF

clone_size: -
v_call: TRBV7-6
j_call: TRBJ1-3
d_call: TRBD1
cdr3_nt: TGTGCCAGCAGCTTACCCACCGACAGGGGTACTGGAAACACCATATATTTT
cdr3_aa: CASSLPTDRGTGNTIYF

clone_size: -
v_call: TRBV15
j_call: TRBJ2-7
d_call: TRBD1
cdr3_nt: TGTGCCACCAGCAGAGAGGTTGGGGCAGGGGGTAACGAGCAGTACTTC
cdr3_aa: CATSREVGAGGNEQYF

clone_size: -
v_call: TRBV7-7
j_call: TRBJ2-3
d_call: TRBD2
cdr3_nt: TGTGCTAGCAGCTTAGGACTAGCGGGAGGCTCAGCAGATACGCAGTATTTT
cdr3_aa: CASSLGLAGGSADTQYF

clone_size: -
v_call: TRBV10-2
j_call: TRBJ2-3
d_call: -
cdr3_nt: TGCGCCAGCAGTGTGAGGGGGCAGGGGGGTACAGATACGCAGTATTTT
cdr3_aa: CASSVRGQGGTDTQYF

clone_size: -
v_call: TRBV7-6
j_call: TRBJ2-7
d_call: TRBD1
cdr3_nt: TGTGCCAGCAGCCCGTCTCCCGAGGGACAGGCCGCTCAGCAGTACTTC
cdr3_aa: CASSPSPEGQAAQQYF

clone_size: -
v_call: TRBV5-1
j_call: TRBJ1-1
d_call: -
cdr3_nt: TGCGCCAGCAGCTCCTTAGGGCAGGGGTGGACTGAAGCTTTCTTT
cdr3_aa: CASSSLGQGWTEAFF